The next 18 T cell receptor beta chains were all read from a single sample in a study of T cell responses to AZD1222 COVID-19 vaccine. Clones were read by immunoSEQ multiplex PCR, and TCRdb kept only the in-frame ones, dropping some. The table shows about 120,000 clones, with about 90% occurring only once. The input for sequencing was peripheral blood, taken on day 0 of AZD1222 vaccination. These receptors were collected from an adult in good health.

V usage is TRBV3-1 (or the pseudogene TRBV3-2) and J usage is TRBJ2-2, with TRBD1 as a possible D gene (5 bases). The CDR3 has 12 residues. The germline V gene has CDR1 LGHDT and CDR2 YNNKEL (reference sequence). Trimming took off 4 bases at V and 6 bases at J, with 6 bases between the two ends. For the CDR3, the DNA is TGTGCCAGCAGCCTCAGGGCCGGGGAGCTGTTTTTT. Amino acids: CASSLRAGELFF.

This clone was found once. The rearrangement joins TRBV18 to TRBJ1-6; 7 bases are a match to TRBD1. CDR1 and CDR2 (germline): KGHSH, LQKENI. This CDR3 has 17 amino acids. J gave up 0 bases and V 3 bases, and 5 bases lay outside the gene matches. The CDR3: CASSPWDSSSYNSPLHF. The CDR3 coding sequence is TGTGCCAGCTCACCGTGGGACAGTAGCTCCTATAATTCACCCCTCCACTTT.

This CDR3 reads CASSPGLGQYF. For the CDR3, the DNA is TGTGCCAGCTCCCCAGGGTTGGGGCAGTACTTC. J is TRBJ2-7 and V is TRBV6-6; perhaps TRBD1 as D (5 bases). Germline lookup yields CDR1 MNHNY and CDR2 SVGAGI (reference sequence). Trimming shortened V by 8 bases and J by 9 bases, and 14 bases separated the two germline ends. CDR3 length equals 11 residues.

V is TRBV19 and J is TRBJ1-5; D remains unclear. V was trimmed by 2 bases and J by 0 bases, leaving 11 bases between them. The CDR3 consists of 16 residues. Germline V gives CDR1 LNHDA, CDR2 SQIVND (reference sequence). The CDR3 loop reads CASSIPRSPSNQPQHF. The DNA for the CDR3 is TGTGCCAGTAGTATACCGAGGAGCCCTAGCAATCAGCCCCAGCATTTT.

The chain uses TRBV5-1 and TRBJ2-5, with 10 bases that match TRBD2. V lost 5 bases and J lost 5; bases outside the gene matches: 12. This CDR3 has 16 amino acids. Germline V gene lookup returns CDR1 SGHRS and CDR2 YFSETQ. Here the CDR3 DNA reads TGCGCCAGCAGGCGCATTCTAGCGGGAGATTGGGAGACCCAGTACTTC. Protein: CASRRILAGDWETQYF.

The chain carries TRBV6-5 and TRBJ2-7; unclear D gene. This CDR3 region has 13 residues. Between the trimmed V and J ends, which lost 6 bases and 3 bases, there was a span of 12 bases. The V gene's germline CDR1 is MNHEY and CDR2 SVGAGI. The CDR3 here is CASSRDILYEQYF. The CDR3 DNA sequence: TGTGCCAGCAGCCGCGACATCCTCTACGAGCAGTACTTC.

The chain combines TRBV4-1 with TRBJ2-1; 8 bases align to TRBD1. V lost 2 bases and J lost 10; bases outside the gene matches: 16. The CDR3 loop spans 17 amino acids. CDR1 and CDR2 from the germline V gene are MGHRA and YSYEKL. The CDR3 bases are TGCGCCAGCAGCCAACCAAGACAGGGGATCAAACAATGGGAGCAGTTCTTC. It translates to CASSQPRQGIKQWEQFF.

This clone was seen a few times. The genes are TRBV14 and TRBJ1-5, with 8 bases matching TRBD1. CDR1 is SGHDN, CDR2 FVKESK, per germline. There are 14 residues in the CDR3. The V gene end was trimmed by 1 base and the J gene end by 6 bases; junction bases not matched to a gene: 2. DNA for the CDR3: TGTGCCAGCAGCCAAGTCACAGGGGGTCAGCCCCAGCATTTT. This translates into CASSQVTGGQPQHF.

The genes are TRBV19 and TRBJ1-2; a weak D match, TRBD1 (5 bases). This CDR3 contains 17 residues. V lost 5 bases, J lost 0 bases, and 19 bases lay in between. Germline values: CDR1 LNHDA, CDR2 SQIVND (reference sequence). The CDR3 is CASSLIGTQGANYGYTF. CDR3 DNA sequence: TGTGCCAGTAGTCTTATTGGGACTCAGGGAGCTAACTATGGCTACACCTTC.

The gene calls are TRBV28 and TRBJ1-5; D ambiguous. Germline V CDR1 and CDR2: MDHEN, SYDVKM. The CDR3 consists of 13 residues. V was pared by 5 bases and J by 3 bases, with 8 bases between. As DNA, the CDR3 is TGTGCCAGCAGTGCACCCCTCAATCAGCCCCAGCATTTT. Translated, it gives CASSAPLNQPQHF.

The rearrangement links TRBV6-5 to TRBJ2-7; D is possibly TRBD2 (6 bases). V lost 5 bases and J lost 2, with 16 bases in between. CDR1 and CDR2 (germline): MNHEY, SVGAGI. The CDR3 has 15 amino acids. CDR3 protein: CASSPNGGVTYEQYF. DNA of the CDR3: TGTGCCAGCAGTCCCAACGGGGGAGTAACCTACGAGCAGTACTTC.

The chain has TRBV13 and TRBJ2-7, with no clear D. The V gene's germline CDR1 is PRHDT and CDR2 FYEKMQ (reference sequence). This CDR3 spans 14 amino acids. V lost 4 bases and J 2 bases, leaving 12 bases between the germline ends. CDR3 DNA: TGTGCCAGCAGCTCACCAGAATCGGCCTACGAGCAGTACTTC. Its translation: CASSSPESAYEQYF.

The rearrangement links TRBV5-1 to TRBJ2-1; 10 nucleotides agree with TRBD2. J gave up 2 bases and V 6 bases, and 5 bases lay outside the gene matches. The germline CDR1 and CDR2 sequences are SGHRS and YFSETQ. The CDR3 sequence is 15 residues long. CDR3 DNA: TGCGCCAGCACCGTTAGCGGGAGGACCTACAATGAGCAGTTCTTC. Amino acids: CASTVSGRTYNEQFF.

The J gene is TRBJ2-3, the V gene TRBV6-5; no reliable D call. The CDR3 contains 13 residues. Germline V gene lookup returns CDR1 MNHEY and CDR2 SVGAGI. V was pared by 2 bases and J by 1 base, with 4 bases between. CDR3 DNA: TGTGCCAGCAGTTACGGGGGCACAGATACGCAGTATTTT. Protein sequence: CASSYGGTDTQYF.

This rearrangement joins TRBV28 to TRBJ1-5; no firm D call. CDR3 length: 15 residues. CDR1 and CDR2 from the germline V gene are MDHEN and SYDVKM. V gave up 3 bases and J gave up 4 bases, with 13 bases separating them. The CDR3 loop is CASSFRVVRNQPQHF. In DNA form, the CDR3 reads TGTGCCAGCAGTTTTAGGGTGGTCAGAAATCAGCCCCAGCATTTT.

This rearrangement joins TRBV28 to TRBJ2-2; tentatively, D is TRBD2 (5 bases). CDR1 is MDHEN, CDR2 SYDVKM, per germline. V lost 6 bases, J lost 0 bases, and 8 bases lay in between. This CDR3 has 14 amino acids. CDR3 sequence: CASRRDPNTGELFF. The CDR3 DNA sequence: TGTGCCAGCAGACGGGATCCGAACACCGGGGAGCTGTTTTTT.

The chain couples TRBV9 to TRBJ2-7; D might be TRBD2 (7 bases). The CDR3 is 16 residues long. Between the trimmed V and J ends, which lost 0 bases and 2 bases, there was a span of 15 bases. Germline-derived CDR1 and CDR2 are SGDLS and YYNGEE. CDR3 region: CASSVEAGAFAYEQYF. The CDR3 nucleotides read TGTGCCAGCAGCGTAGAGGCGGGGGCTTTTGCCTACGAGCAGTACTTC.

This chain joins TRBV20-1 and TRBJ1-6; weak D call: TRBD1 (5 bases). Germline V lookup: CDR1 DFQATT, CDR2 SNEGSKA (reference sequence). There are 15 residues in the CDR3. V was cut by 3 bases and J by 10 bases, with 19 bases left in between. The CDR3 protein is CSASLLLQGRSPLHF. In DNA form, the CDR3 reads TGCAGTGCTAGTCTTCTGCTGCAGGGACGATCACCCCTCCACTTT.